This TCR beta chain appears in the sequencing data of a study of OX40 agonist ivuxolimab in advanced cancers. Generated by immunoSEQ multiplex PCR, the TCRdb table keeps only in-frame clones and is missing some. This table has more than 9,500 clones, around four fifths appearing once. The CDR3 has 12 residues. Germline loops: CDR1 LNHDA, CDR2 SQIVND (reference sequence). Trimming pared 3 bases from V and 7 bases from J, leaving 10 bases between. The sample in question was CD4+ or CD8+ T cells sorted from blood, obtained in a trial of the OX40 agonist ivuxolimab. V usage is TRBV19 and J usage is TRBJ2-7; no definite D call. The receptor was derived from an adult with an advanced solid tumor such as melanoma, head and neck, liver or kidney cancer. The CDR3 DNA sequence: TGTGCCAGTAGTATGGGTCCCCGGGAGCAGTACTTC. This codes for CASSMGPREQYF. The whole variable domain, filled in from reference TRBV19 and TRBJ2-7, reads DGGITQSPKYLFRKEGQNVTLSCEQNLNHDAMYWYRQDPGQGLRLIYYSQIVNDFQKGDIAEGYSVSREKKESFPLTVTSAQKNPTAFYLCASSMGPREQYFGPGTRLTVT.